This T cell receptor (beta chain) was recorded in a study of shared clonotypes between healthy human individuals. Across the whole study: The composition of the donors was two women and a few men aged 18 to 49. Study-level results: Enrolling few donors narrowed the genetic and exposure-history diversity that was represented.

Profiled with immunoSEQ multiplex PCR; TCRdb holds only in-frame clones, not every one. The data contain around 2,000,000 clones, 90% to 95% of them singletons. V was trimmed by 5 bases and J by 4 bases, leaving 10 bases between them. Germline values: CDR1 SGHDT, CDR2 YYEEEE. The CDR3 sequence is 13 residues long. This clone has a single count. Its target is not known. The specimen was naive CD4+ T cells sorted from blood. Subset indicated: CD45RA+ positively selected. The gene calls are TRBV5-6 and TRBJ1-3; D remains unclear. The sequence came from a man aged 18 to 35 in good health. Here the CDR3 DNA reads TGTGCCAGCAGGGCAGGACGCGGAAACACCATATATTTT. Protein sequence: CASRAGRGNTIYF.